Listed below are T cell receptor beta chains from one sample, sequenced in a study of Ad26.COV2.S vaccination and SARS-CoV-2 variants. Here immunoSEQ multiplex PCR was the method, and the copy in TCRdb shows in-frame clones only, minus some. The sample contains some 330,000 clones, roughly 90% of which appear only once. Sequences were derived from peripheral blood, sampled in a trial of Ad26.COV2.S vaccine versus placebo. The receptors derive from a person aged 18-60 years who received the Ad26.COV2.S COVID-19 vaccine or a placebo. CDR3s include the opening cysteine and the closing phenylalanine or tryptophan. A D gene is named only where the DNA matches it firmly. A clone size is listed for some rows: how often the clone was seen (once, few, many), or a class if it is expanded.

>.|.|TRBJ2-1|12|TRBV7-3
TGTGCCAGCAACCGAGGGCATGATGAGCAGTTCTTC
CASNRGHDEQFF
>.|.|TRBJ2-2|16|TRBV18
TGTGCCAGCTCACCACTTGACTATACCATTACCGGGGAGCTGTTTTTT
CASSPLDYTITGELFF
>TRBD1|.|TRBJ2-1|15|TRBV5-1
TGCGCCAGCAGCTCCGGGACAGGGGGCTGGGATGAGCAGTTCTTC
CASSSGTGGWDEQFF
>TRBD2|.|TRBJ2-5|19|TRBV2
TGTGCCAGCAGTGGGGGCTGGCTAGCGGGAGAGGAACCCCAAGAGACCCAGTACTTC
CASSGGWLAGEEPQETQYF
>TRBD2|.|TRBJ2-2|16|TRBV3-1/TRBV3-2
TGTGCCAGCAGCTCCCCAACTAGCGCCTACACCGGGGAGCTGTTTTTT
CASSSPTSAYTGELFF
>.|once|TRBJ2-1|14|TRBV6-5
TGTGCCAGCAGTTACTCTTACTCGGGCAGAGAGCAGTTCTTC
CASSYSYSGREQFF
>TRBD2|.|TRBJ2-1|15|TRBV29-1
TGCAGCGTTGTTCCCTCGGGACTAGAAGGCTATGAGCAGTTCTTC
CSVVPSGLEGYEQFF
>TRBD1|.|TRBJ2-6|17|TRBV13
TGTGCCAGCAGCTTGACAGGGATTAGCTCTGGGGCCAACGTCCTGACTTTC
CASSLTGISSGANVLTF
>TRBD1|.|TRBJ2-7|15|TRBV9
TGTGCCAGCAGCATGGGACAGGGGAGATCCTACGAGCAGTACTTC
CASSMGQGRSYEQYF
>.|.|TRBJ1-2|11|TRBV6-5
TGTGCCAGCAGTTACGGGAGAGGCTACACCTTC
CASSYGRGYTF
>.|.|TRBJ1-1|12|TRBV24-1
TGTTCTCGGATCTCGGGGAACACTGAAGCTTTCTTT
CSRISGNTEAFF
>.|few|TRBJ1-2|13|TRBV5-4
TGTGCCAGCAGCATGTGGACGGGGGTTAAAGAGGCCTTC
CASSMWTGVKEAF
>TRBD2|.|TRBJ2-3|16|TRBV28
TGTGCCAGCAGTACCGCTAGCGGGGGGGACTCAGATACGCAGTATTTT
CASSTASGGDSDTQYF
>.|.|TRBJ2-2|16|TRBV15
TGTGCCACCAGCAGACTCGGGGGGCAGACCACCGGGGAGCTGTTTTTT
CATSRLGGQTTGELFF
>.|.|TRBJ1-1|15|TRBV18
TGTGCCAGCTCACCGGGCACCGGATGGAACACTGAAGCTTTCTTT
CASSPGTGWNTEAFF
>TRBD2|.|TRBJ2-3|13|TRBV24-1
TGTGCCACCAGTGTAGCGGGGGCAGATACGCAGTATTTT
CATSVAGADTQYF